This TCR beta chain was identified during a study of shared clonotypes between healthy human individuals. CDR1 SGHVS and CDR2 FQNEAQ come from the germline V gene. The V segment lost 4 bases and the J segment 6 bases; nucleotides outside the gene matches: 9. The CDR3 totals 17 residues. Over several immunoSEQ plates, each subset's genomic DNA was distributed in even portions. Sequenced by immunoSEQ multiplex PCR; TCRdb stores in-frame clones only, minus some. This table holds roughly 760,000 clones, under 80% found once. Findings of the study overall: It was the non-shared clonotypes that had lower generation probabilities than clonotypes shared by all four donors.

Points on this clone: What it binds is not known.

V gene TRBV7-8 combines with J gene TRBJ2-2, with 12 bases that match TRBD2. Sequencing input: memory CD4+ T cells sorted from blood. Stated subset: CD45RA-negative fraction. The clonotype comes from a woman in her 30s in good health. DNA of the CDR3: TGTGCCAGCAGCTCTTCGACTAGCGGGAGTTCGTCCGGGGAGCTGTTTTTT. It encodes CASSSSTSGSSSGELFF. The full variable domain, completed using reference TRBV7-8 and TRBJ2-2, is GAGVSQSPRYKVAKRGQDVALRCDPISGHVSLFWYQQALGQGPEFLTYFQNEAQLDKSGLPSDRFFAERPEGSVSTLKIQRTQQEDSAVYLCASSSSTSGSSSGELFFGEGSRLTVL.